This T cell receptor (beta chain) was identified in a study of blood T cell repertoires in COVID-19. The method was immunoSEQ multiplex PCR; TCRdb's version includes in-frame clones alone and lacks a portion of them. This table holds approximately 170,000 clones, under 85% found once. The V end was cut by 6 bases, the J end by 11 bases, with 16 bases between. Germline CDR1 MGHDK, CDR2 SYGVNS. The CDR3 contains 12 residues. Assignment of participants to cohorts was predicated upon participant-reported clinical history. The recovered donors of Cohort 3 showed two negative PCRs, clearance, or symptom resolution.

Sequenced sample: PBMCs or T cells enriched from blood (not recorded which). The chain joins TRBV25-1 to TRBJ1-1, with a weak D call TRBD1 (5 bases). The origin of this receptor is a man aged 50-59 years who had recovered from COVID-19. The CDR3 DNA sequence: TGTGCCAGCAGGAACAGCCCAGGGCGGGCTTTCTTT. Residues: CASRNSPGRAFF.